These T cell receptor beta chains were read from a single sample in a study of blood T cell repertoires in COVID-19. The table came from immunoSEQ multiplex PCR; TCRdb's copy has only in-frame clones and leaves some out. The sample lists 75,000 to 100,000 clones, around nine tenths seen once, with 15% to 17% in the top ten. Sequenced input: peripheral blood. Receptors were obtained from a human donor in a cohort sampled during active COVID-19. Both conserved end residues are part of each CDR3. D genes are given only for firm matches. Clone size, where shown, is once, few, many, or a class for clones that have expanded.

abundance	v_gene	j_gene	d_gene	CDR3aa	CDR3nt
-	TRBV5-1	TRBJ2-3	TRBD1	CASSTRGPYTDTQYF	TGCGCCAGCAGCACCAGGGGGCCTTACACAGATACGCAGTATTTT
-	TRBV11-2	TRBJ2-1	-	CASSLEGVIEQFF	TGTGCCAGCAGCTTAGAAGGAGTCATTGAGCAGTTCTTC
-	TRBV18	TRBJ1-1	-	CASSPAGDTEAFF	TGTGCCAGCTCACCAGCAGGGGACACTGAAGCTTTCTTT
-	TRBV12-3/TRBV12-4	TRBJ2-1	TRBD2	CASSSGGYNEQFF	TGTGCCAGCAGTTCGGGGGGCTACAATGAGCAGTTCTTC
-	TRBV3-1/TRBV3-2	TRBJ2-6	-	CASSQRGASGANVLTF	TGTGCCAGCAGCCAACGCGGGGCATCTGGGGCCAACGTCCTGACTTTC
-	TRBV28	TRBJ1-6	-	CASREMGLVNSPLHF	TGTGCCAGCAGGGAGATGGGGCTGGTTAATTCACCCCTCCACTTT
-	TRBV28	TRBJ1-2	-	CASSLNGLWGYTF	TGTGCCAGCAGTTTAAATGGGCTCTGGGGCTACACCTTC
-	TRBV5-1	TRBJ1-5	-	CASSLAGASNQPQHF	TGCGCCAGCAGCTTGGCAGGGGCGAGCAATCAGCCCCAGCATTTT
-	TRBV5-1	TRBJ2-5	TRBD1	CASSLIPGQQETQYF	TGCGCCAGCAGCTTAATACCGGGACAGCAAGAGACCCAGTACTTC
-	TRBV7-2	TRBJ2-3	-	CASSLKGWGDTQYF	TGTGCCAGCAGCTTAAAAGGTTGGGGCGATACGCAGTATTTT
few	TRBV2	TRBJ2-2	-	CASRTETGELFF	TGTGCCAGCAGGACAGAGACCGGGGAGCTGTTTTTT
-	TRBV28	TRBJ2-1	TRBD2	CASSFLRSSGQYYNEQFF	TGTGCCAGCAGTTTCCTTAGATCTAGCGGGCAATACTACAATGAGCAGTTCTTC
-	TRBV18	TRBJ1-1	TRBD1	CASSPKTGGGTEAFF	TGTGCCAGCTCGCCAAAAACAGGGGGTGGCACTGAAGCTTTCTTT
-	TRBV11-2	TRBJ2-3	TRBD2	CASSLDRSSGALTDTQYF	TGTGCCAGCAGCTTAGATCGCTCTAGCGGGGCCCTCACAGATACGCAGTATTTT
-	TRBV6-5	TRBJ1-2	TRBD1	CASTAGTGLSNYTF	TGTGCCAGCACAGCCGGGACAGGGCTATCCAACTACACCTTC
-	TRBV2	TRBJ2-2	TRBD2	CASSLLPSGGATGELFF	TGTGCCAGCAGTCTACTTCCTAGCGGGGGGGCCACCGGGGAGCTGTTTTTT
-	TRBV5-6	TRBJ2-2	-	CASSSRDFGNTGELFF	TGTGCCAGCAGCTCGCGGGATTTCGGGAACACCGGGGAGCTGTTTTTT
-	TRBV19	TRBJ2-7	TRBD1	CASSISIQGQGAFSYEQYF	TGTGCCAGTAGTATATCTATTCAAGGACAGGGGGCTTTCTCCTACGAGCAGTACTTC
few	TRBV7-2	TRBJ2-7	TRBD2	CASSGTSGSYEQYF	TGTGCCAGCAGCGGGACTAGCGGTTCCTACGAGCAGTACTTC
-	TRBV7-8	TRBJ2-7	-	CASSLGQKIEQYF	TGTGCCAGCAGCTTAGGACAGAAAATCGAGCAGTACTTC
-	TRBV18	TRBJ2-4	TRBD2	CASSPSGGAKNIQYF	TGTGCCAGCTCCCCTAGCGGGGGAGCCAAAAACATTCAGTACTTC
-	TRBV3-1/TRBV3-2	TRBJ1-1	-	CASSPDSRGGTEAFF	TGTGCCAGCAGCCCCGACAGCCGTGGCGGCACTGAAGCTTTCTTT
-	TRBV6-6	TRBJ1-5	TRBD1	CASSARTGDSNQPQHF	TGTGCCAGCAGTGCCCGGACAGGGGATAGCAATCAGCCCCAGCATTTT
-	TRBV7-9	TRBJ2-3	-	CASSPRTGKRTDTQYF	TGTGCCAGCAGTCCCCGAACAGGGAAACGCACAGATACGCAGTATTTT
-	TRBV4-1	TRBJ2-7	TRBD1	CASSQGPRGQGVYEQYF	TGCGCCAGCAGCCAAGGACCAAGGGGACAGGGGGTCTACGAGCAGTACTTC
-	TRBV3-1/TRBV3-2	TRBJ2-7	TRBD2	CAPRSSGGLYEQYF	TGTGCCCCCCGTTCGAGCGGGGGACTATACGAGCAGTACTTC
once	TRBV3-1/TRBV3-2	TRBJ2-2	-	CASSLGGRVNTGELFF	TGTGCCAGCAGCCTGGGCGGCAGGGTAAACACCGGGGAGCTGTTTTTT
-	TRBV11-2	TRBJ1-1	-	CASSLVLRETEAFF	TGTGCCAGCAGCTTAGTTTTGCGGGAAACTGAAGCTTTCTTT
-	TRBV3-1/TRBV3-2	TRBJ2-1	-	CASSQGGASYNEQFF	TGTGCCAGCAGCCAAGGCGGAGCTTCCTACAATGAGCAGTTCTTC
few	TRBV7-9	TRBJ1-1	TRBD1	CASSAAQGASTEAFF	TGTGCCAGCAGCGCCGCCCAGGGGGCCAGCACTGAAGCTTTCTTT
once	TRBV5-1	TRBJ1-4	-	CASSSRDINEKLFF	TGCGCCAGCAGCTCCCGGGATATAAATGAAAAACTGTTTTTT